This TCR beta chain was sequenced during a study of blood T cell repertoires in COVID-19. Study-level background: Italy, Spain and the United States were the sources of the convalescent and acute COVID-19 samples.

Original analysis: For nucleated cells, counts were estimated from reference gene primer amplification. Assay used: immunoSEQ multiplex PCR; TCRdb lists only in-frame clones, some missing. V, J and clone size derive from that table, while D and trimming were established from the DNA sequence. The sample lists about 110,000 clones, about 76% occurring once. CDR3 length equals 16 residues. V lost 4 bases to trimming and J lost 4 bases; unmatched junction nucleotides: 10. In germline, CDR1 is LGHDT, CDR2 YNNKEL (reference sequence). This clone was detected only a few times. This TCR derives from a woman between 65 and 79 years old with acute or convalescent COVID-19. The chain is built from TRBV3-1 (or the pseudogene TRBV3-2) and TRBJ1-2; TRBD1 matches 9 bases. Sequenced: peripheral blood. The DNA of the CDR3 is TGTGCCAGCAGCCCGGGACAGGGAGGGCTCCTCTATGGCTACACCTTC. Translating gives CASSPGQGGLLYGYTF.